A selection of T cell receptor beta chains follows, all from one sample in a study of shared clonotypes between healthy human individuals. Sequencing was performed with immunoSEQ multiplex PCR; in TCRdb, only in-frame clones are kept and a portion is missing. The table records 500,000 to 700,000 clones, roughly 95% of them present only once. The sequenced sample was naive CD8+ T cells sorted from blood. These receptors came from a woman under 40 in good health. Both conserved end residues are part of each CDR3. D genes are given only for firm matches. Where a row states a size, it is once, few, many or the class of an expanded clone; other rows omit it.

J	D	V	size	CDR3	DNA
TRBJ2-2	-	TRBV15	-	CATSGDPGDTGELFF	TGTGCCACCAGCGGGGATCCCGGTGACACCGGGGAGCTGTTTTTT
TRBJ1-5	-	TRBV5-8	-	CASSLEAWGVNQPQHF	TGTGCCAGCAGCTTGGAGGCGTGGGGGGTCAATCAGCCCCAGCATTTT
TRBJ1-5	-	TRBV15	-	CATSIWPNQPQHF	TGTGCCACCAGCATCTGGCCCAATCAGCCCCAGCATTTT
TRBJ2-2	-	TRBV14	-	CASSQGSYGELFF	TGTGCCAGCAGCCAAGGAAGTTACGGGGAGCTGTTTTTT
TRBJ2-7	TRBD2	TRBV7-2	-	CASSFSGRASYEQYF	TGTGCCAGCAGCTTTAGCGGGAGGGCATCCTACGAGCAGTACTTC
TRBJ2-7	-	TRBV4-1	-	CASSQVRGNPYEQYF	TGCGCCAGCAGCCAAGTGAGGGGAAACCCCTACGAGCAGTACTTC
TRBJ1-2	-	TRBV30	-	CAWSPGTYTYGYTF	TGTGCCTGGAGTCCAGGCACTTACACGTATGGCTACACCTTC
TRBJ2-3	-	TRBV7-9	-	CASSLARASADTQYF	TGTGCCAGCAGCTTAGCCAGGGCGTCGGCAGATACGCAGTATTTT
TRBJ1-5	-	TRBV5-4	once	CASSPANPGHLFNQPQHF	TGTGCCAGCAGCCCCGCGAATCCGGGACACTTATTCAATCAGCCCCAGCATTTT
TRBJ1-1	-	TRBV11-2	-	CASSSRAANTEAFF	TGTGCCAGCAGCTCTAGGGCGGCGAACACTGAAGCTTTCTTT
TRBJ1-2	-	TRBV13	-	CASSPGTVYGYTF	TGTGCCAGCAGCCCGGGGACGGTCTATGGCTACACCTTC
TRBJ1-1	-	TRBV27	-	CASSFGSQVNTEAFF	TGTGCCAGCAGTTTCGGATCTCAGGTGAACACTGAAGCTTTCTTT
TRBJ2-7	-	TRBV7-9	-	CASSSPWLGGRAYEQYF	TGTGCCAGCAGCTCTCCTTGGCTCGGAGGTAGGGCTTACGAGCAGTACTTC
TRBJ1-4	TRBD1	TRBV4-1	-	CASSLPQGINEKLFF	TGCGCCAGCAGCCTACCACAGGGGATAAATGAAAAACTGTTTTTT
TRBJ2-7	TRBD1	TRBV4-1	-	CASSQARQGTYEQYF	TGCGCCAGCAGCCAGGCAAGACAGGGGACCTACGAGCAGTACTTC
TRBJ2-1	TRBD1	TRBV28	once	CASSPYTGGAYNEQFF	TGTGCCAGCAGTCCCTACACAGGGGGCGCTTACAATGAGCAGTTCTTC
TRBJ2-7	-	TRBV20-1	-	CSAGAVYEQYF	TGCAGTGCCGGGGCGGTCTACGAGCAGTACTTC
TRBJ2-1	TRBD2	TRBV9	-	CASSVSGRPNEQFF	TGTGCCAGCAGCGTAAGCGGGAGGCCCAATGAGCAGTTCTTC
TRBJ1-1	-	TRBV5-4	-	CASRLNTEAFF	TGTGCCAGCAGACTCAACACTGAAGCTTTCTTT
TRBJ1-1	-	TRBV15	-	CATSRDSRGVDTEAFF	TGTGCCACCAGCAGAGATTCTAGGGGGGTGGACACTGAAGCTTTCTTT
TRBJ2-7	-	TRBV13	-	CASSFGGKSYEQYF	TGTGCCAGCAGCTTCGGGGGAAAGTCATACGAGCAGTACTTC
TRBJ2-2	TRBD1	TRBV23-1	-	CASSHRDSYTGELFF	TGCGCCAGCAGTCACCGGGACAGTTACACCGGGGAGCTGTTTTTT
TRBJ2-7	-	TRBV7-9	-	CASSLIGWHEQYF	TGTGCCAGCAGCTTAATAGGGTGGCACGAGCAGTACTTC
TRBJ2-3	-	TRBV5-5	-	CASSLVGTDTQYF	TGTGCCAGCAGCTTGGTGGGCACAGATACGCAGTATTTT
TRBJ1-2	-	TRBV28	-	CASSFGSMNYGYTF	TGTGCCAGCAGCTTTGGGTCAATGAACTATGGCTACACCTTC
TRBJ1-5	TRBD1	TRBV10-1	-	CASSEKQGALNQPQHF	TGCGCCAGCAGTGAGAAACAGGGGGCCCTCAATCAGCCCCAGCATTTT
TRBJ2-1	-	TRBV7-6	once	CASSLSVRSSYNEQFF	TGTGCCAGCAGCTTAAGTGTGAGGAGCTCCTACAATGAGCAGTTCTTC
TRBJ2-6	TRBD1	TRBV10-2	-	CATHRDRAEYSPGSGANVLTF	TGCGCCACACACCGGGACAGGGCAGAATATAGCCCCGGGTCTGGGGCCAACGTCCTGACTTTC